This T cell receptor beta chain is drawn from a study of shared clonotypes between healthy human individuals. Study conclusions and caveats: Unshared clonotypes carried lower generation probabilities than those common to all four donors.

For this clone: The target antigen is unknown.

The CDR3 length is 13 residues. V was clipped by 8 bases and J by 0 bases, with 10 bases between them. CDR1 LNHDA and CDR2 SQIVND come from the germline V gene (reference sequence). Generated by immunoSEQ multiplex PCR, the TCRdb table keeps only in-frame clones and is missing some. This table has about 610,000 clones, 95% to 97% appearing once. Only CD45RO-negative cells positively selected for CCR7 counted as naive CD8 cells, so terminally differentiated effector memory CD45RA+ cells were excluded. Healthy HIV-negative adults without recent acute infections or vaccinations served as donors. This chain connects TRBV19 to TRBJ1-1; unclear D gene. The source is a woman in her 30s in good health. The specimen was naive CD8+ T cells sorted from blood. CDR3 nucleotides: TGTGCCAGTGAAGACCCGTTGAACACTGAAGCTTTCTTT. This gives the protein CASEDPLNTEAFF.